One T cell receptor beta chain is described in this entry. Its cognate antigen is unknown. The record originates from a study of beta chain features in type 1 diabetes. At the level of the study: What patients shared with healthy donors was a similar profile of age, gender and cell yields.

The CDR3 length is 11 residues. Since all of the isolated RNA was reverse transcribed, expressed TCRB transcripts were what got sequenced. Measured with immunoSEQ multiplex PCR; TCRdb has only the in-frame clones, and not every one. The sample has hundreds of thousands of clones; around 15% are singletons. Study-wide results and caveats: Equally in patients and controls, PCR might preferentially amplify shorter templates.

Sequencing input: naive CD4+ T cells from blood. This clonotype originated in a man between 18 and 29 years old in good health. This sequence joins TRBV12-2 and TRBJ1-1. TRBV12-2 is a pseudogene. In nucleotides, the CDR3 is TGTGCAAGTCCTACGTCCACTGAAGCTTTCTTT. Protein sequence: CASPTSTEAFF.